Shown below are 29 T cell receptor beta chains from a single sample sequenced in a study of PD-L1 blockade in urothelial cancer. Time point indicated: pretreatment peripheral blood. Measured with immunoSEQ multiplex PCR; TCRdb has only the in-frame clones, and not every one. Of under 60,000 clones in the sample, roughly four fifths were seen once. The sequencing here drew on PBMCs, taken around atezolizumab (anti-PD-L1) treatment. The receptors derive from a man aged 70 or older with urothelial cancer.

The rearrangement links TRBV19 to TRBJ1-5; D is unclear. This CDR3 spans 14 amino acids. Germline CDR1 and CDR2: LNHDA and SQIVND (reference sequence). V was trimmed by 5 bases and J by 1 base, leaving 9 bases between them. The CDR3 reads CASSQVLSNQPQHF. CDR3 nucleotides: TGTGCCAGTAGTCAGGTTTTGAGCAATCAGCCCCAGCATTTT.

The chain employs TRBV5-6 and TRBJ2-6; D ambiguous. The CDR3 runs 14 residues. The germline CDR1 and CDR2 sequences are SGHDT and YYEEEE. Trimming removed 6 bases at V and 4 bases at J, with 11 bases between. The CDR3 loop is CASTLFSGANVLTF. The CDR3 DNA reads TGTGCCAGCACCCTCTTTAGCGGGGCCAACGTCCTGACTTTC.

The V and J genes are TRBV19 and TRBJ1-1; D is possibly TRBD1 (6 bases). CDR1 LNHDA and CDR2 SQIVND come from the germline V gene (reference sequence). This CDR3 has 12 amino acids. V was clipped by 5 bases and J by 7 bases, with 11 bases between them. The CDR3 protein is CASSFRDIEAFF. Here the CDR3 DNA reads TGTGCCAGTAGTTTCCGGGACATTGAAGCTTTCTTT.

The rearrangement joins TRBV5-1 to TRBJ2-2; 7 bases line up with TRBD2. This CDR3 has 16 residues. J was trimmed by 1 base and V by 1 base; bases with no gene match: 4. Germline V gene sequence: CDR1 SGHRS, CDR2 YFSETQ. CDR3 bases: TGCGCCAGCAGCTTGTTTATAGCGGGGAACACCGGGGAGCTGTTTTTT. Translating gives CASSLFIAGNTGELFF.

V gene TRBV29-1 combines with J gene TRBJ2-3; 8 bases line up with TRBD2. The CDR3 extends over 12 amino acids. Per the germline V gene, CDR1 is SQVTM and CDR2 is ANQGSEA. After removal of 8 bases from V and 6 bases from J, the junction contained 7 bases not matched to a gene. CDR3 residues: CSTERGRDTQYF. The CDR3 nucleotides are TGCAGCACCGAGCGGGGGAGGGATACGCAGTATTTT.

V gene TRBV6-1 combines with J gene TRBJ2-1, with D perhaps matching TRBD1 (6 bases). This CDR3 comprises 18 residues. The germline CDR1 and CDR2 sequences are MNHNS and SASEGT. The ends were cut back, 3 bases at V and 3 bases at J, with 21 bases in the middle. The CDR3 is CASSDGERGTGIYNEQFF. Here the CDR3 DNA reads TGTGCCAGCAGTGATGGTGAACGCGGTACAGGGATCTACAATGAGCAGTTCTTC.

This clone turned up a few times. The CDR3 bases are TGTGCCAGTAGCCCGGGACAGGGCTCTGGAAACACCATATATTTT. Translation gives CASSPGQGSGNTIYF. The V and J genes are TRBV19 and TRBJ1-3; 9 bases are shared with TRBD1. V dropped 6 bases and J dropped 0; count of bases not matched to a gene: 3. CDR3 length: 15 residues. CDR1 and CDR2 from the germline V gene are LNHDA and SQIVND (reference sequence).

CDR3 region: CASSVGGSAGNTIYF. The CDR3 nucleotides are TGTGCCAGCAGCGTGGGGGGGTCCGCTGGAAACACCATATATTTT. The chain couples TRBV9 to TRBJ1-3, with D tentatively TRBD1 (5 bases). Germline loops: CDR1 SGDLS, CDR2 YYNGEE. Between the trimmed V and J ends, which lost 2 bases and 2 bases, there was a span of 11 bases. This CDR3 has 15 amino acids.

The rearrangement joins TRBV5-1 to TRBJ2-5, with D possibly being TRBD2 (7 bases). The CDR3 length is 15 residues. Looked up from germline, CDR1 is SGHRS and CDR2 is YFSETQ. The V end was cut by 0 bases, the J end by 5 bases, with 14 bases between. Here the CDR3 reads CASSLVGGAAETQYF. CDR3 nucleotide sequence: TGCGCCAGCAGCTTGGTGGGGGGGGCGGCCGAGACCCAGTACTTC.

Written as DNA, the CDR3 is TGTGCCAGCAAGGGGGATAGTAATGGCTACACCTTC. Translation: CASKGDSNGYTF. V and J are TRBV2 and TRBJ1-2, with D perhaps TRBD1 (6 bases). This CDR3 spans 12 amino acids. Looked up from germline, CDR1 is SNHLY and CDR2 is FYNNEI. Trimming took 7 bases from V and 6 from J, leaving 12 bases between them.

This clone is a singleton in its sample. V and J are TRBV5-8 and TRBJ2-2, with D maybe TRBD2 (6 bases). Germline V gives CDR1 SGHTS, CDR2 YDEGEE. With 4 bases removed from V and 2 bases from J, the gap between germline ends came to 15 bases. This CDR3 is built from 16 residues. For the CDR3, the DNA is TGTGCCAGCAGCCGCCTGGTCGGGAGTAACACCGGGGAGCTGTTTTTT. Its translation: CASSRLVGSNTGELFF.

The chain has TRBV19 and TRBJ2-7; TRBD1 matches 8 bases. V dropped 3 bases and J dropped 5; count of bases not matched to a gene: 6. This CDR3 region has 14 residues. The V gene's germline CDR1 is LNHDA and CDR2 SQIVND (reference sequence). CDR3 sequence (DNA): TGTGCCAGTAGTATTACAGGGGGGCGAAACGAGCAGTACTTC. Translated: CASSITGGRNEQYF.

This clone was detected only once. The chain has TRBV5-4 and TRBJ1-6, with 9 bases aligning to TRBD1. The J segment lost 7 bases and the V segment lost 4 bases, leaving 6 bases of the junction unmatched. The germline gives CDR1 SGHNT, CDR2 YYREEE (reference sequence). The CDR3 length is 15 residues. CDR3 in amino acids: CASSRDRVKNSPLHF. The CDR3, as DNA: TGTGCCAGCAGCCGGGACAGGGTTAAGAATTCACCCCTCCACTTT. Drawing the rest from reference TRBV5-4 and TRBJ1-6, the complete variable domain is ETGVTQSPTHLIKTRGQQVTLRCSSQSGHNTVSWYQQALGQGPQFIFQYYREEENGRGNFPPRFSGLQFPNYSSELNVNALELDDSALYLCASSRDRVKNSPLHFGNGTRLTVT.

Note on this clone: The same CDR3 can be traced to other DNA sequences in this sample. This chain uses TRBV6-5 with TRBJ1-2; D perhaps matches TRBD1 (5 bases). The germline V and J ends were trimmed by 0 bases and 2 bases, with 7 bases remaining between them. Germline values: CDR1 MNHEY, CDR2 SVGAGI. The CDR3 totals 14 residues. The CDR3 bases are TGTGCCAGCAGTTACTCCGGGGGGAACTATGGCTACACCTTC. Amino acids: CASSYSGGNYGYTF.

The V and J genes are TRBV11-2 and TRBJ2-5, with a possible D match to TRBD2 (5 bases). The V and J ends lost 1 base and 2 bases respectively, with 14 bases between them. Germline CDR1 reads SGHAT; CDR2 reads FQNNGV. The length of the CDR3 is 16 residues. Here the CDR3 reads CASSLVGGRAQETQYF. The CDR3 DNA reads as TGTGCCAGCAGCTTAGTCGGAGGCCGAGCACAAGAGACCCAGTACTTC. The full variable domain, rest sourced from reference TRBV11-2 and TRBJ2-5, is EAGVAQSPRYKIIEKRQSVAFWCNPISGHATLYWYQQILGQGPKLLIQFQNNGVVDDSQLPKDRFSAERLKGVDSTLKIQPAKLEDSAVYLCASSLVGGRAQETQYFGPGTRLLVL.

The chain recombines TRBV29-1 with TRBJ1-1, with D maybe TRBD1 (5 bases). V was cut by 5 bases and J by 0 bases, with 10 bases left in between. The CDR3 length is 13 residues. Germline values: CDR1 SQVTM, CDR2 ANQGSEA. The CDR3, as DNA: TGCAGCGTTTGGGCAGGGATGAACACTGAAGCTTTCTTT. It yields the protein CSVWAGMNTEAFF.

This chain uses TRBV7-2 with TRBJ2-1; D is unclear. CDR1 is SGHTA, CDR2 FQGNSA, per germline. V was trimmed by 5 bases and J by 6 bases, leaving 11 bases between them. CDR3 length: 13 amino acids. The CDR3 reads CASSATRFNEQFF. Here the CDR3 DNA reads TGTGCCAGCAGCGCAACCAGGTTCAATGAGCAGTTCTTC. Together with reference TRBV7-2 and TRBJ2-1, the CDR3 gives the full variable domain: GAGVSQSPSNKVTEKGKDVELRCDPISGHTALYWYRQSLGQGLEFLIYFQGNSAPDKSGLPSDRFSAERTGGSVSTLTIQRTQQEDSAVYLCASSATRFNEQFFGPGTRLTVL.

This chain links TRBV28 with TRBJ2-7; 12 nucleotides align to TRBD1. This CDR3 comprises 15 residues. The V segment lost 6 bases and the J segment 4 bases; nucleotides outside the gene matches: 7. Germline V gene data show CDR1 as MDHEN and CDR2 as SYDVKM. CDR3 region: CASSKRGQGAYEQYF. The CDR3 coding sequence is TGTGCCAGCAGCAAGAGGGGACAGGGGGCATACGAGCAGTACTTC. Complete variable domain (other parts from reference TRBV28 and TRBJ2-7): DVKVTQSSRYLVKRTGEKVFLECVQDMDHENMFWYRQDPGLGLRLIYFSYDVKMKEKGDIPEGYSVSREKKERFSLILESASTNQTSMYLCASSKRGQGAYEQYFGPGTRLTVT.

The rearrangement links TRBV6-5 to TRBJ2-1; tentative D call: TRBD2 (5 bases). CDR1 and CDR2 from the germline V gene are MNHEY and SVGAGI. V was cut by 6 bases and J by 6 bases, with 12 bases left in between. The CDR3 contains 13 residues. CDR3 sequence reads: CASRLGASNEQFF. CDR3 DNA sequence: TGTGCCAGCAGACTAGGAGCATCCAATGAGCAGTTCTTC.

The rearrangement joins TRBV6-5 to TRBJ1-2; a weak D match, TRBD1 (5 bases). Trimming removed 9 bases at V and 4 bases at J, with 18 bases between. The CDR3 length is 14 residues. Per the germline V gene, CDR1 is MNHEY and CDR2 is SVGAGI. This CDR3 reads CASSKGQGGYGYTF. The CDR3 region has the DNA TGTGCCAGTTCAAAGGGGCAGGGAGGCTATGGCTACACCTTC.

The rearrangement joins TRBV7-9 to TRBJ1-1; possibly TRBD1 for D (5 bases). The germline gives CDR1 SEHNR, CDR2 FQNEAQ (reference sequence). This CDR3 region has 13 residues. The V and J ends lost 8 bases and 4 bases respectively, with 14 bases between them. In DNA form, the CDR3 reads TGTGCCAGCGGTCAGGGTTTGGGCACTGAAGCTTTCTTT. Its translation is CASGQGLGTEAFF.

The chain recombines TRBV7-3 with TRBJ1-1; a weak D match, TRBD1 (5 bases). There are 13 residues in the CDR3. V shed 6 bases and J shed 0 bases, with 8 bases lying between them. CDR1 and CDR2 (germline): SGHTA, FQGTGA. The CDR3 nucleotides read TGTGCCAGCAGTAAACAGGTGAACACTGAAGCTTTCTTT. This gives the protein CASSKQVNTEAFF.

This clone was detected a few times. The genes are TRBV9 and TRBJ1-5; TRBD1 is a possible D gene (6 bases). Germline CDR1 reads SGDLS; CDR2 reads YYNGEE. The V end lost 4 bases, the J end lost 4 bases, and 9 bases lay between the germline ends. This CDR3 comprises 13 residues. For the CDR3, the DNA is TGTGCCAGCAGCCGGGACATAAATCAGCCCCAGCATTTT. Amino acid sequence: CASSRDINQPQHF.

The chain carries TRBV19 and TRBJ1-3; a weak D match, TRBD1 (6 bases). The CDR3 is 15 amino acids. Between the trimmed V and J ends, which lost 4 bases and 8 bases, there was a span of 18 bases. Germline assignment: CDR1 LNHDA and CDR2 SQIVND (reference sequence). In DNA, the CDR3 is TGTGCCAGTAGTACAGGGGACACCCTGGGAGACACCATATATTTT. Translation gives CASSTGDTLGDTIYF. The entire variable domain, with the rest obtained from reference TRBV19 and TRBJ1-3, is as follows: DGGITQSPKYLFRKEGQNVTLSCEQNLNHDAMYWYRQDPGQGLRLIYYSQIVNDFQKGDIAEGYSVSREKKESFPLTVTSAQKNPTAFYLCASSTGDTLGDTIYFGEGSWLTVV.

The chain employs TRBV7-9 and TRBJ2-1; 9 nucleotides align to TRBD2. This CDR3 comprises 14 residues. Germline V gives CDR1 SEHNR, CDR2 FQNEAQ (reference sequence). V trimming: 3 bases; J trimming: 7 bases; junction bases outside the gene matches: 4. As DNA, the CDR3 is TGTGCCAGCAGCTTTGGCGGGAGGGGTAATGAGCAGTTCTTC. Translated: CASSFGGRGNEQFF.

The chain couples TRBV27 to TRBJ1-3; no firm D call. CDR3 length: 14 residues. Germline CDR1 reads MNHEY; CDR2 reads SMNVEV (reference sequence). V was pared by 3 bases and J by 3 bases, with 9 bases between. The CDR3 loop reads CASSFSIGGNTIYF. The CDR3 DNA sequence: TGTGCCAGCAGTTTTTCGATCGGTGGAAACACCATATATTTT.

The V call is TRBV19, the J call TRBJ1-3; D remains ambiguous. The ends were cut back, 5 bases at V and 3 bases at J, with 14 bases in the middle. The CDR3 is 15 amino acids. Germline V gives CDR1 LNHDA, CDR2 SQIVND (reference sequence). CDR3 protein: CASSSPGGLGNTIYF. CDR3 DNA: TGTGCCAGTAGTTCACCAGGAGGGCTTGGAAACACCATATATTTT. Combining the CDR3 with reference TRBV19 and TRBJ1-3 gives the whole variable domain DGGITQSPKYLFRKEGQNVTLSCEQNLNHDAMYWYRQDPGQGLRLIYYSQIVNDFQKGDIAEGYSVSREKKESFPLTVTSAQKNPTAFYLCASSSPGGLGNTIYFGEGSWLTVV.

The CDR3 region is CASSLGIAKNIQYF. CDR3 DNA: TGCGCCAGCAGCTTGGGTATAGCCAAAAACATTCAGTACTTC. The chain combines TRBV5-1 with TRBJ2-4; no definite D call. The CDR3 runs to 14 residues. In germline, CDR1 is SGHRS, CDR2 YFSETQ. With 0 bases removed from V and 0 bases from J, the gap between germline ends came to 4 bases.

The chain combines TRBV11-2 with TRBJ2-1, with TRBD2 matching 7 bases. V was clipped by 5 bases and J by 0 bases; unmatched bases: 7. Germline CDR1 SGHAT, CDR2 FQNNGV. CDR3 size: 16 residues. Written as DNA, the CDR3 is TGTGCCAGCAGCCCGCTTCGGACTAGCTCCTACAATGAGCAGTTCTTC. It is translated as CASSPLRTSSYNEQFF.